One and the same sample provided the 28 T cell receptor beta chains below, sequenced in a study of blood T cell repertoires in COVID-19. Clones were sequenced by immunoSEQ multiplex PCR, and TCRdb holds only the in-frame ones, with some missing. The sample records roughly 400,000 clones, around nine tenths being singletons. Material: PBMCs or T cells enriched from blood (not recorded which). These receptor sequences come from a woman between 18 and 30 years old who had been exposed to COVID-19.

This clone was observed once. The chain joins TRBV28 to TRBJ1-6, with 9 nucleotides matching TRBD1. Germline V CDR1 and CDR2: MDHEN, SYDVKM. The ends lost 7 bases at V and 7 bases at J; junction bases unmatched: 5. There are 14 residues in the CDR3. In DNA form, the CDR3 reads TGTGCCAGCACCGTAGGACAGGGGAATTCACCCCTCCACTTT. It is translated as CASTVGQGNSPLHF.

V is TRBV7-9 and J is TRBJ2-7, with D possibly matching TRBD1 (5 bases). The ends were cut back, 5 bases at V and 5 bases at J, with 13 bases in the middle. The germline V gene encodes CDR1 SEHNR and CDR2 FQNEAQ (reference sequence). CDR3 length: 13 amino acids. The CDR3 DNA reads as TGTGCCAGCAGCAAGGAACAGGTTCACGAGCAGTACTTC. Translated, it gives CASSKEQVHEQYF.

The chain has TRBV27 and TRBJ2-3, with 11 bases matching TRBD2. V was pared by 0 bases and J by 4 bases, with 9 bases of the junction left unmatched. The CDR3 runs to 18 residues. Germline-derived CDR1 and CDR2 are MNHEY and SMNVEV (reference sequence). CDR3 in DNA: TGTGCCAGCAGTTTATCGGGCACTAGCGGGAGACGATCAGATACGCAGTATTTT. It is translated as CASSLSGTSGRRSDTQYF.

The rearrangement uses TRBV6-6 and TRBJ2-5; tentative D call: TRBD1 (6 bases). This CDR3 has 15 residues. Trimming took 0 bases from V and 5 from J, leaving 13 bases between them. The V gene's germline CDR1 is MNHNY and CDR2 SVGAGI (reference sequence). This chain's CDR3 is CASSYSGWGPETQYF. The CDR3 bases are TGTGCCAGCAGTTACTCGGGGTGGGGGCCGGAGACCCAGTACTTC.

This rearrangement joins TRBV6-6 to TRBJ2-1; 8 bases line up with TRBD2. In germline, CDR1 is MNHNY, CDR2 SVGAGI (reference sequence). There are 16 residues in the CDR3. V dropped 6 bases and J dropped 0; count of bases not matched to a gene: 7. The CDR3 sequence: CASSLAGQSSYNEQFF. The CDR3, as DNA: TGTGCCAGCAGCTTAGCGGGACAAAGCTCCTACAATGAGCAGTTCTTC.

The chain recombines TRBV27 with TRBJ1-5, with TRBD1 matching 9 bases. Germline trimming cut 2 bases from V and 0 bases from J; bases unmatched to any gene: 2. The CDR3 consists of 16 residues. The germline V gene encodes CDR1 MNHEY and CDR2 SMNVEV (reference sequence). CDR3 sequence (DNA): TGTGCCAGCAGTTTAGTGGGACAGGGTAGCAATCAGCCCCAGCATTTT. Translating it yields CASSLVGQGSNQPQHF.

This chain joins TRBV12-3 or TRBV12-4 and TRBJ1-1; D is perhaps TRBD1 (6 bases). The CDR3 runs to 12 residues. With 8 bases removed from V and 2 bases from J, the gap between germline ends came to 9 bases. As DNA, the CDR3 is TGTGCCAGCCTCAGGGGAAACACTGAAGCTTTCTTT. This sequence encodes CASLRGNTEAFF.

Only one count was recorded for this clone. The chain links TRBV5-1 to TRBJ2-7; 13 bases line up with TRBD2. CDR1 is SGHRS, CDR2 YFSETQ, per germline. With 4 bases clipped from V and 5 bases from J, the junction kept 9 bases outside the gene matches. The CDR3 runs 16 residues. The CDR3 bases are TGCGCCAGCAGCCCCCGGACTAGCGGGAGTCGGGACGAGCAGTACTTC. As protein: CASSPRTSGSRDEQYF. The whole variable domain, remainder taken from reference TRBV5-1 and TRBJ2-7, is KAGVTQTPRYLIKTRGQQVTLSCSPISGHRSVSWYQQTPGQGLQFLFEYFSETQRNKGNFPGRFSGRQFSNSRSEMNVSTLELGDSALYLCASSPRTSGSRDEQYFGPGTRLTVT.

The chain recombines TRBV15 with TRBJ2-2; D is perhaps TRBD2 (5 bases). V lost 1 base and J 0 bases, leaving 12 bases between the germline ends. The CDR3 totals 17 residues. In germline, CDR1 is LNHNV, CDR2 YYDKDF (reference sequence). This CDR3 reads CATSRVGGTANTGELFF. In DNA form, the CDR3 reads TGTGCCACCAGCAGAGTAGGAGGAACAGCGAACACCGGGGAGCTGTTTTTT.

The rearrangement uses TRBV9 and TRBJ2-7; TRBD1 is a possible D gene (5 bases). Germline V gene data show CDR1 as SGDLS and CDR2 as YYNGEE. With 0 bases removed from V and 3 bases from J, the gap between germline ends came to 7 bases. The CDR3 is 13 residues long. CDR3: CASSVETDYEQYF. The DNA for the CDR3 is TGTGCCAGCAGCGTAGAGACAGACTACGAGCAGTACTTC.

To note about this clone: The missing conserved phenylalanine or tryptophan at the end of this CDR3 makes a read error likely. It is unclear where the CDR3 begins or ends on the DNA, so no DNA is shown, and the CDR3 is as TCRdb lists it. The chain employs TRBV5-1 and TRBJ2-7; the table's D call of TRBD2 was not tested on the DNA. In germline, CDR1 is SGHRS, CDR2 YFSETQ. The CDR3 adds up to 8 amino acids, both ends counted. The CDR3 reads CASSLELT.

This chain uses TRBV29-1 with TRBJ2-7; TRBD1 agrees at 7 bases. With V trimmed by 2 bases and J by 0 bases, 10 bases remained unmatched. The CDR3 spans 16 residues. Germline assignment: CDR1 SQVTM and CDR2 ANQGSEA. The CDR3 loop is CSVERGPGQSSYEQYF. CDR3 DNA sequence: TGCAGCGTTGAAAGGGGTCCGGGACAGTCCTCCTACGAGCAGTACTTC.

The chain links TRBV28 to TRBJ2-5; D may be TRBD2 (5 bases). This CDR3 comprises 12 residues. Germline V CDR1 and CDR2: MDHEN, SYDVKM. The CDR3 DNA reads as TGTGCGGTTCGGGGTGACCGGGAAACCCAGTACTTC. Its translation is CAVRGDRETQYF. Full variable domain (outside the CDR3, taken from reference TRBV28 and TRBJ2-5): DVKVTQSSRYLVKRTGEKVFLECVQDMDHENMFWYRQDPGLGLRLIYFSYDVKMKEKGDIPEGYSVSREKKERFSLILESASTNQTSMYLCAVRGDRETQYFGPGTRLLVL.

The J gene is TRBJ1-5, the V gene TRBV28; possibly TRBD1 for D (6 bases). V lost 8 bases, J lost 1 base, and 12 bases lay in between. CDR1 and CDR2 from the germline V gene are MDHEN and SYDVKM. This CDR3 region has 14 residues. This CDR3 is CASWFTGSNQPQHF. The CDR3 DNA sequence: TGTGCCAGCTGGTTTACAGGGAGCAATCAGCCCCAGCATTTT. The full variable domain, in which reference TRBV28 and TRBJ1-5 provide the parts outside the CDR3, is DVKVTQSSRYLVKRTGEKVFLECVQDMDHENMFWYRQDPGLGLRLIYFSYDVKMKEKGDIPEGYSVSREKKERFSLILESASTNQTSMYLCASWFTGSNQPQHFGDGTRLSIL.

V usage is TRBV7-9 and J usage is TRBJ2-2; 16 nucleotides line up with TRBD2. Germline V gene sequence: CDR1 SEHNR, CDR2 FQNEAQ (reference sequence). CDR3 length: 17 amino acids. V gave up 5 bases and J gave up 6 bases; unmatched junction bases: 6. This CDR3 is CASSPGLAGGRAGELFF. In DNA form, the CDR3 reads TGTGCCAGCAGCCCGGGACTAGCGGGGGGGCGCGCCGGGGAGCTGTTTTTT.

The rearrangement joins TRBV6-5 to TRBJ1-5, with 7 bases lining up with TRBD1. CDR1 MNHEY and CDR2 SVGAGI come from the germline V gene. CDR3 length: 15 residues. The V gene end was trimmed by 5 bases and the J gene end by 2 bases; junction bases not matched to a gene: 6. The CDR3 spells CASSRQGLGNQPQHF. In DNA, the CDR3 is TGTGCCAGCAGTAGACAGGGATTGGGCAATCAGCCCCAGCATTTT.

The V call is TRBV5-1, the J call TRBJ1-4, with TRBD1 matching over 7 bases. J was trimmed by 4 bases and V by 4 bases; bases with no gene match: 4. The CDR3 runs to 14 residues. Germline V gene data show CDR1 as SGHRS and CDR2 as YFSETQ. The DNA of the CDR3 is TGCGCCAGCAGCCCGGGACAGTATAATGAAAAACTGTTTTTT. This encodes CASSPGQYNEKLFF.

The rearrangement uses TRBV11-3 and TRBJ2-1, with 9 bases lining up with TRBD2. Germline lookup yields CDR1 SGHNT and CDR2 YENEEA. CDR3 length equals 15 residues. Trimming removed 4 bases from V and 7 bases from J; junction bases left unmatched: 8. Here the CDR3 reads CASSSRLAGMNEQFF. DNA of the CDR3: TGTGCCAGCAGCTCAAGGCTAGCGGGGATGAATGAGCAGTTCTTC. Together with reference TRBV11-3 and TRBJ2-1, the CDR3 gives the full variable domain: EAGVVQSPRYKIIEKKQPVAFWCNPISGHNTLYWYLQNLGQGPELLIRYENEEAVDDSQLPKDRFSAERLKGVDSTLKIQPAELGDSAVYLCASSSRLAGMNEQFFGPGTRLTVL.

The chain is built from TRBV29-1 and TRBJ1-4, with TRBD1 as a possible D gene (6 bases). Germline loops: CDR1 SQVTM, CDR2 ANQGSEA. Trimming took 5 bases from V and 3 from J, leaving 10 bases between them. The CDR3 length is 13 residues. In DNA form, the CDR3 reads TGCAGCGTTCTCAGGGGAGCTAATGAAAAACTGTTTTTT. Translated: CSVLRGANEKLFF.

This chain joins TRBV7-3 and TRBJ2-2; D is possibly TRBD1 (5 bases). V lost 5 bases, J lost 1 base, and 8 bases lay in between. The CDR3 has 14 residues. CDR1 SGHTA and CDR2 FQGTGA come from the germline V gene. CDR3 amino acids: CASSKTENTGELFF. CDR3 sequence (DNA): TGTGCCAGCAGCAAGACAGAGAACACCGGGGAGCTGTTTTTT.

The chain is built from TRBV9 and TRBJ2-2, with D possibly TRBD2 on 7 matching bases. CDR1 is SGDLS, CDR2 YYNGEE, per germline. Trimming left V 0 bases short and J 4 bases short, with 16 bases between. CDR3 length: 17 residues. The CDR3 region is CASSVVSGGALTGELFF. In DNA, the CDR3 is TGTGCCAGCAGCGTAGTAAGTGGGGGGGCCCTCACCGGGGAGCTGTTTTTT. Full variable domain (rest looked up from reference TRBV9 and TRBJ2-2): DSGVTQTPKHLITATGQRVTLRCSPRSGDLSVYWYQQSLDQGLQFLIQYYNGEERAKGNILERFSAQQFPDLHSELNLSSLELGDSALYFCASSVVSGGALTGELFFGEGSRLTVL.

The chain has TRBV3-1 (or the pseudogene TRBV3-2) and TRBJ1-4; possible D gene TRBD1, 6 bases. Trimming removed 1 base from V and 9 bases from J, with 12 bases in between. Germline V gene lookup returns CDR1 LGHDT and CDR2 YNNKEL (reference sequence). The CDR3 extends over 14 amino acids. This CDR3 reads CASSQAARGKKLFF. DNA of the CDR3: TGTGCCAGCAGCCAAGCCGCAAGGGGGAAAAAACTGTTTTTT.

The V gene is TRBV7-9, the J gene TRBJ2-5, with TRBD1 matching 12 bases. Trimming removed 5 bases from V and 3 bases from J; junction bases left unmatched: 4. CDR3 size: 15 residues. Germline V gene sequence: CDR1 SEHNR, CDR2 FQNEAQ (reference sequence). CDR3 DNA sequence: TGTGCCAGCAGCCCGGGACAGGGGGCGAAAGAGACCCAGTACTTC. Protein sequence: CASSPGQGAKETQYF.

The V and J genes are TRBV7-6 and TRBJ1-5; the D gene is possibly TRBD1 (6 bases). With 1 base removed from V and 7 bases from J, the gap between germline ends came to 11 bases. This CDR3 has 14 residues. The germline CDR1 and CDR2 sequences are SGHVS and FNYEAQ. The CDR3 sequence is CASSLGGGAQPQHF. The CDR3 DNA reads TGTGCCAGCAGCTTAGGTGGGGGGGCCCAGCCCCAGCATTTT.

This chain links TRBV5-1 with TRBJ2-7; 9 positions agree with TRBD1. This CDR3 is built from 13 residues. Germline V lookup: CDR1 SGHRS, CDR2 YFSETQ. Germline trimming cut 6 bases from V and 3 bases from J; bases unmatched to any gene: 4. The CDR3 loop is CASTSDRGYEQYF. CDR3 in DNA: TGCGCCAGCACGTCGGACAGGGGCTACGAGCAGTACTTC.

V usage is TRBV28 and J usage is TRBJ1-5; 7 nucleotides line up with TRBD1. The V and J ends lost 6 bases and 5 bases, in that order; junction bases with no gene match: 7. Germline V gene data show CDR1 as MDHEN and CDR2 as SYDVKM. This CDR3 has 14 residues. CDR3 residues: CASSSQGKYQPQHF. The CDR3 DNA is TGTGCCAGCAGCTCACAGGGGAAATATCAGCCCCAGCATTTT.

The chain is built from TRBV10-1 and TRBJ2-7, with 7 bases fitting TRBD1. CDR1 is WNHNN, CDR2 SYGVQD, per germline (reference sequence). CDR3 length equals 15 residues. Trimming cost V 5 bases and J 1 base; bases outside gene matches: 8. The CDR3 sequence: CASSLTRQGSYEQYF. DNA for the CDR3: TGCGCCAGCAGTCTTACCCGACAGGGATCCTACGAGCAGTACTTC.

This chain uses TRBV6-6 with TRBJ2-2; D uncertain. V lost 7 bases and J lost 5, with 11 bases in between. The CDR3 is 13 amino acids. Germline V gene data show CDR1 as MNHNY and CDR2 as SVGAGI (reference sequence). As DNA, the CDR3 is TGTGCCAGCACCGCCGAGCTGACCGGGGAGCTGTTTTTT. Translated, it gives CASTAELTGELFF.